This T cell receptor (beta chain) was documented in a study of T cell responses to AZD1222 COVID-19 vaccine. Overall study results and limits: Rises in breadth and depth of Spike-specific TCRs came after two AZD1222 doses. Most donors were white British and more were female, and clonal diversity was possibly underestimated. None of the repertoires were sampled until the peak T cell response had passed.

For this clone: Its cognate antigen is unknown.

Generated by immunoSEQ multiplex PCR, the TCRdb table keeps only in-frame clones and is missing some. The sample has some 99,000 clones, roughly 88% seen once. The material was peripheral blood, obtained on day 0 of MenACWY control vaccination. The TCR originated in an adult in good health.

This CDR3 is CASSGGTSVLSYNEQFF. CDR3 in DNA: TGCGCCAGCAGCGGGGGGACTAGCGTGCTCTCCTACAATGAGCAGTTCTTC. This chain joins TRBV5-1 and TRBJ2-1, with 10 nucleotides matching TRBD2. The V gene end was trimmed by 4 bases and the J gene end by 0 bases; junction bases not matched to a gene: 7. The germline V gene has CDR1 SGHRS and CDR2 YFSETQ. This CDR3 has 17 amino acids.